These T cell receptor beta chains were read from a single sample in a study of T cell responses to AZD1222 COVID-19 vaccine. Generated by immunoSEQ multiplex PCR, the TCRdb table keeps only in-frame clones and is missing some. The sample yields 150,000 or so clones, around 95% seen once. Sequences were derived from peripheral blood, sampled on day 0 of AZD1222 vaccination. The receptors here all came from an adult in good health. The CDR3 runs from the conserved cysteine through the conserved F or W. The D gene is left open where the match is weak. For some rows the clone size is stated as once, few or many, or as a class when expanded; others skip it.

V gene	J gene	clone size	D gene	CDR3 length	CDR3 protein
TRBV2	TRBJ1-1	.	.	19	CASSDKRVGWERVNTEAFF
TRBV5-1	TRBJ1-5	once	TRBD1	16	CASSPSVGGDTQPQHF
TRBV6-2/TRBV6-3	TRBJ2-7	.	TRBD2	17	CASSYGGTSGTPYEQYF
TRBV27	TRBJ2-5	once	.	15	CASSLRTGMAETQYF
TRBV19	TRBJ1-1	.	.	16	CASSITSGQRNTEAFF
TRBV5-1	TRBJ1-1	.	.	13	CASSLGRKTEAFF
TRBV12-3/TRBV12-4	TRBJ2-5	.	.	13	CASSLTGGETQYF
TRBV23-1	TRBJ2-2	.	.	12	CASSLWAGELFF
TRBV7-9	TRBJ1-2	.	.	12	CASTPTERGYTF
TRBV5-1	TRBJ1-2	.	.	13	CASSLDPSGGYTF
TRBV19	TRBJ2-7	.	.	11	CASSDSYEQYF
TRBV10-1	TRBJ1-2	once	.	13	CASTSRTGSGYTF
TRBV5-1	TRBJ1-2	.	TRBD1	15	CASSLGQGFNYGYTF
TRBV10-3	TRBJ1-1	few	TRBD1	14	CAISESKTGGEAFF
TRBV28	TRBJ1-1	.	.	11	CASNGVTEAFF
TRBV7-9	TRBJ2-1	.	.	12	CASSLVFNEQFF